The sequence of this TCR beta chain was determined in a study of cytomegalovirus exposure and HLA in healthy donors. For the study at large: Earlier findings included about 120 million unique TCR beta sequences obtained from about 179 million T cells. Study findings and constraints: The productive fraction for most TCR beta V segments was about 87% or about 30% in an earlier analysis. There were three CMV-associated chains whose specificity for CMV antigens was confirmed in vitro. Apart from CMV serostatus, no immune exposure information was available.

The study ran its PCR with 60 Vbeta and 13 Jbeta primers. This table comes from immunoSEQ multiplex PCR, and its TCRdb copy is limited to in-frame clones, with some not included. This table has under 200,000 clones, 70% to 90% appearing once. The CDR3 loop spans 14 amino acids. V gave up 4 bases and J gave up 3 bases, with 12 bases separating them. In germline, CDR1 is LNHDA, CDR2 SQIVND (reference sequence). Comment on this clone: Its antigen is still unknown.

The genes are TRBV19 and TRBJ2-5; D is possibly TRBD2 (5 bases). Sequenced: PBMCs. The clonotype was recovered from a woman between 18 and 29 years old in good health and CMV-seronegative. The CDR3 region is CASSTPDGKETQYF. The DNA of the CDR3 is TGTGCCAGTAGTACCCCTGACGGGAAAGAGACCCAGTACTTC.